This T cell receptor beta chain was observed in a study of T cell clonality in common variable immunodeficiency. General study findings and limits: CVID subjects had higher TCRbeta clonality than healthy controls, most marked in about a third. CVID subjects shared fewer TCRbeta clones than healthy controls did. Patient heterogeneity in the CVID cohort limited correlations between repertoire features and clinical complications.

The CDR3 consists of 15 residues. Germline assignment: CDR1 SGHTA and CDR2 FQGNSA. The V segment lost 5 bases and the J segment 4 bases; nucleotides outside the gene matches: 10. The sample holds many counts of this clone. The antigen remains unidentified. Read data end 3 residues before the CDR3 end; the end is taken from the germline J gene. CVID and control samples used equivalent genomic DNA input. Repertoires were generated with immunoSEQ multiplex PCR, while TCRdb's copy carries only in-frame clones and drops some. The table records approximately 44,000 clones without singletons, the ten largest covering roughly 2.8%.

The genes are TRBV7-2 and TRBJ1-2; TRBD1 agrees at 7 bases. This sequence was found in a person aged 18 to 69 in good health. Material: peripheral blood mononuclear cells. The CDR3 sequence: CASSPTATGSYGYTF. The DNA read from the CDR3 is TGTGCCAGCAGCCCGACCGCGACAGGGTCCTATGGC.